A single sample gave rise to the 2 T cell receptor beta chains below, sequenced in a study of molecular identifiers for immune sequencing clone quantification. MiXCR, run by TCRdb on the PCR reads, gives a single entry per CDR3 protein. The sample lists approximately 670,000 distinct CDR3 sequences, 15% to 20% occurring once. Specimen: naive CD8+ T cells from blood, with Jurkat cell RNA spiked in. Subset meaning: FACS-sorted CD8+CD4-CCR7+CD45RA+ naive T cells. These receptor sequences come from a human donor in good health. Some libraries in this study had Jurkat cell RNA spiked in.

This clonotype was recorded many times. The chain combines TRBV7-9 with TRBJ2-7; TRBD2 aligns across 7 bases. This CDR3 region has 16 residues. Per germline, CDR1 SEHNR and CDR2 FQNEAQ (reference sequence). V was clipped by 5 bases and J by 2 bases; unmatched bases: 12. CDR3 sequence (DNA): TGTGCCAGCAGCCTTCCGGTCGGGGAGGGAACCTACGAGCAGTACTTC. It translates to CASSLPVGEGTYEQYF.

This clonotype has just a few counts. The chain has TRBV2 and TRBJ1-6; no clear D gene. The germline gives CDR1 SNHLY, CDR2 FYNNEI. Trimming left V 6 bases short and J 9 bases short, with 30 bases between. This CDR3 has 19 residues. The CDR3 here is CASSTNIKRTDFRGSPLHF. In DNA form, the CDR3 reads TGTGCCAGCAGCACCAACATCAAACGGACGGACTTTCGAGGTTCACCCCTCCACTTT.